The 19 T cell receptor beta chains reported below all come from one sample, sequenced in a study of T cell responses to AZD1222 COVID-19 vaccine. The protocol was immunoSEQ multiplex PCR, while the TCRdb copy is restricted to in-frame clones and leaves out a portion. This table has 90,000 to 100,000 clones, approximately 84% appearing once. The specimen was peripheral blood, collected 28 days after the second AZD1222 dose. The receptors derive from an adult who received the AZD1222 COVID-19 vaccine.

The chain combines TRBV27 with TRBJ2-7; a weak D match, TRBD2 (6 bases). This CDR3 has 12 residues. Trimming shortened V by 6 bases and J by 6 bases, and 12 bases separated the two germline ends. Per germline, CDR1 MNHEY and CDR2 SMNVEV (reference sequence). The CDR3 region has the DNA TGTGCCAGCAGGGGGGGTCCCGGCGAGCAGTACTTC. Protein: CASRGGPGEQYF.

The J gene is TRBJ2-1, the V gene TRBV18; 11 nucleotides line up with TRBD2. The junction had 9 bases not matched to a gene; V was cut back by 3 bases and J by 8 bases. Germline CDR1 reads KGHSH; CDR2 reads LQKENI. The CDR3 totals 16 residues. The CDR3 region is CASSPSSGLADDEQFF. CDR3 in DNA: TGTGCCAGCTCACCGTCCTCGGGACTAGCGGACGATGAGCAGTTCTTC.

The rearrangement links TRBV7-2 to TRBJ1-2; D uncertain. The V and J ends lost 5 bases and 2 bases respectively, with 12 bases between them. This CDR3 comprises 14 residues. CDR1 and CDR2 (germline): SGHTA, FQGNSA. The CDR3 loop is CASSMTTGNYGYTF. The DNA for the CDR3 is TGTGCCAGCAGCATGACGACGGGGAACTATGGCTACACCTTC.

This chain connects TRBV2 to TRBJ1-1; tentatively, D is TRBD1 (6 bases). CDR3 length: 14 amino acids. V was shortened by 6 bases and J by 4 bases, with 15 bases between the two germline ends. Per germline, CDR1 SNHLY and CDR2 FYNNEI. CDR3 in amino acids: CASRPGGRSTEAFF. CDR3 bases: TGTGCCAGCAGGCCGGGGGGGCGAAGCACTGAAGCTTTCTTT.

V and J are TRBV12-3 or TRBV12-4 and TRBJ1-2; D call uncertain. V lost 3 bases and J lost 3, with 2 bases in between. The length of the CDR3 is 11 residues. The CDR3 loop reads CASSLDYGYTF. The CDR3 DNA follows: TGTGCCAGCAGTTTGGACTATGGCTACACCTTC.

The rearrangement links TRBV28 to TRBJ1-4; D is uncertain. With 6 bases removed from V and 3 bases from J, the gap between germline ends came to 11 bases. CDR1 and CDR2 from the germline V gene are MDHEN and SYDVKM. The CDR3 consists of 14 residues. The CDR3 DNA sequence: TGTGCCAGCAGCCTCCTCGGGGCTAATGAAAAACTGTTTTTT. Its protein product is CASSLLGANEKLFF. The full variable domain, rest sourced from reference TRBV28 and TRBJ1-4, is DVKVTQSSRYLVKRTGEKVFLECVQDMDHENMFWYRQDPGLGLRLIYFSYDVKMKEKGDIPEGYSVSREKKERFSLILESASTNQTSMYLCASSLLGANEKLFFGSGTQLSVL.

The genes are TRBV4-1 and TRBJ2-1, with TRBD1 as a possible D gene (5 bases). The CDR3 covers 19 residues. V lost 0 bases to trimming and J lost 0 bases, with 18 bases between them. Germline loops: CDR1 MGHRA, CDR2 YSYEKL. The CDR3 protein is CASSQDTKEGASSYNEQFF. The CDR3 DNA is TGCGCCAGCAGCCAAGATACGAAGGAAGGGGCCAGCTCCTACAATGAGCAGTTCTTC.

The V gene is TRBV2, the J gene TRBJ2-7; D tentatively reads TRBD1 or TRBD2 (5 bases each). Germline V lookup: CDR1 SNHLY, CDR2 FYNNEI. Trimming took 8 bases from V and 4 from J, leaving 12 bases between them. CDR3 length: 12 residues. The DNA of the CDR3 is TGTGCCAGCGGGACGGCACTTTACGAGCAGTACTTC. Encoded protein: CASGTALYEQYF.

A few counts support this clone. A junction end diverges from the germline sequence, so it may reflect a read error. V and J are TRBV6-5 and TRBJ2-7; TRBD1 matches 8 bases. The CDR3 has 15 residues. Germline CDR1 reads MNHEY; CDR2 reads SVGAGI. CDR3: CASRYSDRDFSEQYF. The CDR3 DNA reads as TGTGCCAGCAGGTACTCGGACAGGGACTTTTCCGAGCAGTACTTC.

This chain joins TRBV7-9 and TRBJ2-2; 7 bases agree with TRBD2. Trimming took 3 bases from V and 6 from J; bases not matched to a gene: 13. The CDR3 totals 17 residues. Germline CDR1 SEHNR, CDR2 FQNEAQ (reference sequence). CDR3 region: CASSFSAGASRAGELFF. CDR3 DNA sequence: TGTGCCAGCAGCTTTAGTGCGGGAGCTTCGAGGGCCGGGGAGCTGTTTTTT.

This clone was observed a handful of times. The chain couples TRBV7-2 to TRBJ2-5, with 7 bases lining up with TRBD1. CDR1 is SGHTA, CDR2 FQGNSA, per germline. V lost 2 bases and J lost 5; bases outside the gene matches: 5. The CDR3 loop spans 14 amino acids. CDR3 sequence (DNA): TGTGCCAGCAGCTTATCAGGGGGAGACGAGACCCAGTACTTC. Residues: CASSLSGGDETQYF.

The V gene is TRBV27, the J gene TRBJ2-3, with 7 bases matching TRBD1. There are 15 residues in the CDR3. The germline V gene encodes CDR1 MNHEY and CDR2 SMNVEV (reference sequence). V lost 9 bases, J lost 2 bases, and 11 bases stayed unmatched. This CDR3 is CASKWGQMNTDTQYF. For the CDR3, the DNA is TGTGCCAGTAAGTGGGGACAGATGAACACAGATACGCAGTATTTT.

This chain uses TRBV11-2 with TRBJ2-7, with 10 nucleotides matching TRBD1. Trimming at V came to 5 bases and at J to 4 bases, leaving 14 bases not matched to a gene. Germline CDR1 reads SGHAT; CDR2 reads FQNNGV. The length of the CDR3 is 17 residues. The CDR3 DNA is TGTGCCAGCAGCCTAATGGGTGTTGGGACAGGGGTTTACGAGCAGTACTTC. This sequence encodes CASSLMGVGTGVYEQYF. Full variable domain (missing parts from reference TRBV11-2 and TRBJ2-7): EAGVAQSPRYKIIEKRQSVAFWCNPISGHATLYWYQQILGQGPKLLIQFQNNGVVDDSQLPKDRFSAERLKGVDSTLKIQPAKLEDSAVYLCASSLMGVGTGVYEQYFGPGTRLTVT.

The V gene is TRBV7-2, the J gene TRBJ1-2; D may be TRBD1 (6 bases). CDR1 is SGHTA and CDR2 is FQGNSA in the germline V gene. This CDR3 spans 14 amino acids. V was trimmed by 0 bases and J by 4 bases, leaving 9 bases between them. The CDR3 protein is CASSLAQGSYGYTF. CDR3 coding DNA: TGTGCCAGCAGCTTAGCGCAGGGGAGCTATGGCTACACCTTC.

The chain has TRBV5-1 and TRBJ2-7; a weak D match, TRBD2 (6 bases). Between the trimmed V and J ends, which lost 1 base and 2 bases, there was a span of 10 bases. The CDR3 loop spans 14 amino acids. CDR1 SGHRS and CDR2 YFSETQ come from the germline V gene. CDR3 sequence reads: CASSLWGVPYEQYF. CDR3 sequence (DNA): TGCGCCAGCAGCTTGTGGGGGGTTCCCTACGAGCAGTACTTC.

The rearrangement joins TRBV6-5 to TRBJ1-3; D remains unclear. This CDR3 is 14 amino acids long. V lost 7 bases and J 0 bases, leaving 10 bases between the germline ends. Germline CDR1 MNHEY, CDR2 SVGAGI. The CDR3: CASIRTVSGNTIYF. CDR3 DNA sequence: TGTGCCAGCATCCGGACCGTCTCTGGAAACACCATATATTTT.

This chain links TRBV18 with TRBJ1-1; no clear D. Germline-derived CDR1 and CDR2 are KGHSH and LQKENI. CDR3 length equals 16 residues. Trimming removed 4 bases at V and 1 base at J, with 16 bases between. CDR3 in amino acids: CASSLRFALPNTEAFF. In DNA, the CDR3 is TGTGCCAGCTCACTACGCTTTGCACTACCGAACACTGAAGCTTTCTTT. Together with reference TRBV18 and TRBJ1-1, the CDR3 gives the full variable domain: NAGVMQNPRHLVRRRGQEARLRCSPMKGHSHVYWYRQLPEEGLKFMVYLQKENIIDESGMPKERFSAEFPKEGPSILRIQQVVRGDSAAYFCASSLRFALPNTEAFFGQGTRLTVV.

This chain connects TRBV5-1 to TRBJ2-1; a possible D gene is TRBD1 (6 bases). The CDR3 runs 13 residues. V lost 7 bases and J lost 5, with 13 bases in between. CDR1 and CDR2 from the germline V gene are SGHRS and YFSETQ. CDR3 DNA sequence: TGCGCCAGCTCCCGGGACAACGACAATGAGCAGTTCTTC. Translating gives CASSRDNDNEQFF.

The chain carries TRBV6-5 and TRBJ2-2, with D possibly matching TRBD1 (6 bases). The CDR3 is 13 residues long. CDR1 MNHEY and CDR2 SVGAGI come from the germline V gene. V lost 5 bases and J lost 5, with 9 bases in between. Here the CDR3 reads CASSPQGTGELFF. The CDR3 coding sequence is TGTGCCAGCAGTCCTCAGGGGACCGGGGAGCTGTTTTTT.